The T cell receptor beta chain under discussion was sequenced for a study of cytomegalovirus exposure and HLA in healthy donors. Notes on the study in general: The study reported that TCR beta sequences accurately predicted HLA-A and HLA-B alleles in most subjects.

On this clone itself: The antigen is unknown.

Primers for the PCR totalled 60 Vbeta and 13 Jbeta. The method was immunoSEQ multiplex PCR; TCRdb's version includes in-frame clones alone and lacks a portion of them. This repertoire shows 200,000 to 250,000 clones, nearly 80% found once; its top ten account for around 1.7%. The CDR3 contains 17 residues. In germline, CDR1 is SGHAT, CDR2 FQNNGV. Losses at the gene ends were 5 bases for V and 0 bases for J; bases not matched to a gene: 8. Sequencing input: PBMCs. The receptor was isolated from a man between 18 and 29 years old in good health and CMV-seronegative. The rearrangement links TRBV11-2 to TRBJ1-4; 8 bases fit TRBD1. DNA of the CDR3: TGTGCCAGCAGCGTACAGGGGGGGGCAGCAACTAATGAAAAACTGTTTTTT. Protein product: CASSVQGGAATNEKLFF.